The source of this T cell receptor beta chain is a study of cytomegalovirus exposure and HLA in healthy donors. PCR used 60 Vbeta primers and 13 Jbeta primers. Clones were sequenced by immunoSEQ multiplex PCR, and TCRdb holds only the in-frame ones, with some missing. Of around 59,000 clones in the sample, 75% to 85% were seen once. The CDR3 loop spans 15 amino acids. The germline gives CDR1 MGHRA, CDR2 YSYEKL. Losses at the gene ends were 5 bases for V and 9 bases for J; bases not matched to a gene: 15. This chain uses TRBV4-1 with TRBJ2-7; TRBD1 aligns across 8 bases. The sequenced material came from PBMCs. The clonotype originates from a human donor in good health. CDR3 amino acids: CASSYSGTGTVGQYF. CDR3 sequence (DNA): TGCGCCAGCAGCTACTCCGGGACAGGAACGGTTGGGCAGTACTTC.